Shown below are 29 T cell receptor beta chains from a single sample sequenced in a study of shared clonotypes between healthy human individuals. The protocol was immunoSEQ multiplex PCR, while the TCRdb copy is restricted to in-frame clones and leaves out a portion. The sample contains 850,000 to 1,200,000 clones, about 75% of which appear only once. Sequencing was done on a sample of memory CD4+ T cells sorted from blood. Subset indicated: CD45RA-negative fraction. The receptor source for this set is a man aged 18 to 29 in good health.

V is TRBV5-1 and J is TRBJ1-3, with unresolved D. V lost 3 bases and J 0 bases, leaving 10 bases between the germline ends. There are 15 residues in the CDR3. Germline V lookup: CDR1 SGHRS, CDR2 YFSETQ. The DNA of the CDR3 is TGCGCCAGCAGCTCGGAACTGAACTCTGGAAACACCATATATTTT. It codes for CASSSELNSGNTIYF.

The chain uses TRBV30 and TRBJ1-6, with D possibly matching TRBD1 (6 bases). From germline, CDR1 is GTSNPN and CDR2 SVGIG (reference sequence). V lost 5 bases and J lost 5, with 10 bases in between. The CDR3 is made up of 13 amino acids. This CDR3 reads CAWAGTHNSPLHF. The CDR3 nucleotides are TGTGCCTGGGCCGGGACACATAATTCACCCCTCCACTTT.

To note about this clone: The identical CDR3 is also encoded by other nucleotide sequences in the sample. The rearrangement uses TRBV30 and TRBJ2-1; possibly TRBD2 for D (5 bases). The CDR3 has 12 amino acids. The germline V gene has CDR1 GTSNPN and CDR2 SVGIG (reference sequence). The V end lost 0 bases, the J end lost 7 bases, and 7 bases lay between the germline ends. CDR3 DNA sequence: TGTGCCTGGAGTGTACGCGGGAATGAGCAGTTCTTC. Translation gives CAWSVRGNEQFF.

V gene TRBV7-2 combines with J gene TRBJ1-4, with a weak D call TRBD1 (5 bases). Germline V gene lookup returns CDR1 SGHTA and CDR2 FQGNSA. This CDR3 has 13 residues. V was pared by 5 bases and J by 7 bases, with 11 bases between. The CDR3 spells CASSPRQFEKLFF. Written as DNA, the CDR3 is TGTGCCAGCAGCCCTAGACAGTTTGAAAAACTGTTTTTT.

The chain combines TRBV28 with TRBJ1-2; 9 bases agree with TRBD1. The CDR3 runs to 15 residues. Trimming removed 1 base from V and 4 bases from J; junction bases left unmatched: 4. Per the germline V gene, CDR1 is MDHEN and CDR2 is SYDVKM. CDR3 DNA sequence: TGTGCCAGCAGTTTATTCGTGACAGGGGGCTATGGCTACACCTTC. Amino acids: CASSLFVTGGYGYTF.

There are a few counts of this clone. This rearrangement joins TRBV29-1 to TRBJ2-7, with 12 bases fitting TRBD2. The length of the CDR3 is 20 residues. V was clipped by 6 bases and J by 2 bases; unmatched bases: 23. In germline, CDR1 is SQVTM, CDR2 ANQGSEA. CDR3 nucleotides: TGCAGCGTAAAGGGGATAGCCGGGACTAGCGGGTCCGGAAGTACCTACGAGCAGTACTTC. This codes for CSVKGIAGTSGSGSTYEQYF.

The chain carries TRBV5-6 and TRBJ2-1; D call uncertain. Germline V gene lookup returns CDR1 SGHDT and CDR2 YYEEEE. With 0 bases removed from V and 6 bases from J, the gap between germline ends came to 16 bases. The CDR3 loop spans 16 amino acids. DNA for the CDR3: TGTGCCAGCAGCTTGGAACACTTGGGCACGCGCAATGAGCAGTTCTTC. Protein sequence: CASSLEHLGTRNEQFF.

The chain employs TRBV19 and TRBJ2-2; TRBD1 matches 8 bases. CDR3 length: 14 amino acids. The V and J ends lost 4 bases and 7 bases, in that order; junction bases with no gene match: 5. Germline loops: CDR1 LNHDA, CDR2 SQIVND (reference sequence). The CDR3 reads CASSTGGIVGELFF. DNA of the CDR3: TGTGCCAGTAGTACAGGGGGCATTGTCGGGGAGCTGTTTTTT.

The chain couples TRBV18 to TRBJ1-3; 8 positions agree with TRBD1. Germline loops: CDR1 KGHSH, CDR2 LQKENI. The ends lost 2 bases at V and 0 bases at J; junction bases unmatched: 6. The CDR3 spans 17 residues. The DNA of the CDR3 is TGTGCCAGCTCACCAGTTTCAGGGGGCACCTCTGGAAACACCATATATTTT. Its translation is CASSPVSGGTSGNTIYF.

The rearrangement links TRBV6-5 to TRBJ2-7; TRBD2 agrees at 7 bases. This CDR3 is built from 15 residues. The germline CDR1 and CDR2 sequences are MNHEY and SVGAGI. V lost 0 bases to trimming and J lost 6 bases; unmatched junction nucleotides: 8. Written as DNA, the CDR3 is TGTGCCAGCAGTTACTCGATGGTTGGGGGGGGCGAGCAGTACTTC. Encoded protein: CASSYSMVGGGEQYF.

The chain couples TRBV6-5 to TRBJ2-5, with unresolved D. This CDR3 spans 13 amino acids. Germline assignment: CDR1 MNHEY and CDR2 SVGAGI. Trimming left V 7 bases short and J 1 base short, with 10 bases between. CDR3 nucleotides: TGTGCCAGCACCCGCAGTCGCCAAGAGACCCAGTACTTC. It specifies CASTRSRQETQYF.

Turning to this clone: This sample also contains other DNA sequences that code for the same CDR3. This chain links TRBV18 with TRBJ2-2; no definite D call. Trimming removed 2 bases from V and 2 bases from J, with 6 bases in between. CDR3 size: 14 residues. Germline loops: CDR1 KGHSH, CDR2 LQKENI. CDR3 bases: TGTGCCAGCTCACCATTCTCTAACACCGGGGAGCTGTTTTTT. Its protein is CASSPFSNTGELFF. Full variable domain (remainder filled in from reference TRBV18 and TRBJ2-2): NAGVMQNPRHLVRRRGQEARLRCSPMKGHSHVYWYRQLPEEGLKFMVYLQKENIIDESGMPKERFSAEFPKEGPSILRIQQVVRGDSAAYFCASSPFSNTGELFFGEGSRLTVL.

This chain uses TRBV28 with TRBJ1-4; no clear D gene. The V gene lost 10 bases and the J gene lost 3 bases, with 12 bases spanning the gap. The CDR3 sequence is 13 residues long. Germline V gene lookup returns CDR1 MDHEN and CDR2 SYDVKM. CDR3 in amino acids: CATLRTPNEKLFF. The CDR3 DNA reads as TGTGCCACCCTCAGGACGCCTAATGAAAAACTGTTTTTT.

The chain uses TRBV2 and TRBJ1-1; D is unresolved. The germline gives CDR1 SNHLY, CDR2 FYNNEI. CDR3 length equals 13 residues. V was shortened by 6 bases and J by 1 base, with 9 bases between the two germline ends. Here the CDR3 DNA reads TGTGCCAGCAGGGAAAGGCGGAACACTGAAGCTTTCTTT. Its protein is CASRERRNTEAFF.

This clone has a handful of counts. The same CDR3 arises from other DNA sequences in this sample as well. V gene TRBV6-5 combines with J gene TRBJ2-7, with 8 bases that match TRBD2. Germline loops: CDR1 MNHEY, CDR2 SVGAGI. The ends lost 0 bases at V and 6 bases at J; junction bases unmatched: 7. The CDR3 has 15 residues. CDR3 sequence: CASSYSNGRVSEQYF. For the CDR3, the DNA is TGTGCCAGCAGTTACTCGAACGGGAGGGTGTCCGAGCAGTACTTC.

This clone was detected a few times. J is TRBJ2-1 and V is TRBV5-4; no definite D call. Between the trimmed V and J ends, which lost 4 bases and 0 bases, there was a span of 14 bases. The CDR3 sequence is 16 residues long. Germline values: CDR1 SGHNT, CDR2 YYREEE (reference sequence). Here the CDR3 reads CASSPRGLSSYNEQFF. The DNA for the CDR3 is TGTGCCAGCAGCCCTCGAGGCTTGAGCTCCTACAATGAGCAGTTCTTC. The full variable domain, its missing parts supplied by reference TRBV5-4 and TRBJ2-1, is ETGVTQSPTHLIKTRGQQVTLRCSSQSGHNTVSWYQQALGQGPQFIFQYYREEENGRGNFPPRFSGLQFPNYSSELNVNALELDDSALYLCASSPRGLSSYNEQFFGPGTRLTVL.

Written as DNA, the CDR3 is TGTGCCAGCAGTGAAAGGTTAGGACTAGCGTTACAAGAGACCCAGTACTTC. Protein: CASSERLGLALQETQYF. The gene calls are TRBV2 and TRBJ2-5; TRBD2 matches 9 bases. This CDR3 has 17 residues. V lost 2 bases, J lost 2 bases, and 9 bases stayed unmatched. Per germline, CDR1 SNHLY and CDR2 FYNNEI.

This clone has just one count. The gene calls are TRBV7-9 and TRBJ2-1; 7 nucleotides align to TRBD1. From germline, CDR1 is SEHNR and CDR2 FQNEAQ (reference sequence). This CDR3 spans 16 amino acids. The ends lost 5 bases at V and 2 bases at J; junction bases unmatched: 9. The CDR3 nucleotides read TGTGCCAGCAGCACCAGACAGGGCTGGGCCTACAATGAGCAGTTCTTC. Residues: CASSTRQGWAYNEQFF. The variable domain in full, with the rest retrieved from reference TRBV7-9 and TRBJ2-1, is DTGVSQNPRHKITKRGQNVTFRCDPISEHNRLYWYRQTLGQGPEFLTYFQNEAQLEKSRLLSDRFSAERPKGSFSTLEIQRTEQGDSAMYLCASSTRQGWAYNEQFFGPGTRLTVL.

In this sample, this clone turned up many times. The chain joins TRBV27 to TRBJ1-5, with TRBD1 matching 8 bases. CDR1 and CDR2 from the germline V gene are MNHEY and SMNVEV (reference sequence). This CDR3 has 14 amino acids. V was clipped by 5 bases and J by 5 bases; unmatched bases: 5. CDR3 in amino acids: CASSPGQGHQPQHF. The CDR3 bases are TGTGCCAGCAGTCCAGGACAGGGCCATCAGCCCCAGCATTTT.

The chain employs TRBV12-5 and TRBJ2-3; D unclear. The CDR3 length is 14 residues. The germline V and J ends were trimmed by 1 base and 2 bases, with 7 bases remaining between them. CDR1 is LGHNT, CDR2 FRNRAP, per germline. This CDR3 reads CASGLGQDTDTQYF. CDR3 DNA sequence: TGTGCTAGTGGTTTGGGACAAGACACAGATACGCAGTATTTT. Filled out from reference TRBV12-5 and TRBJ2-3, the complete variable domain reads DARVTQTPRHKVTEMGQEVTMRCQPILGHNTVFWYRQTMMQGLELLAYFRNRAPLDDSGMPKDRFSAEMPDATLATLKIQPSEPRDSAVYFCASGLGQDTDTQYFGPGTRLTVL.

This clone came up many times. The chain links TRBV5-6 to TRBJ2-1; D gene uncertain. CDR1 is SGHDT and CDR2 is YYEEEE in the germline V gene. This CDR3 comprises 16 residues. The V end lost 1 base, the J end lost 0 bases, and 11 bases lay between the germline ends. This CDR3 is CASSLYGPSSYNEQFF. CDR3 DNA: TGTGCCAGCAGCTTGTACGGTCCGAGCTCCTACAATGAGCAGTTCTTC.

The chain carries TRBV29-1 and TRBJ1-2; 9 bases are shared with TRBD1. V was pared by 4 bases and J by 4 bases, with 7 bases of the junction left unmatched. The CDR3 extends over 14 amino acids. CDR1 and CDR2 from the germline V gene are SQVTM and ANQGSEA. The CDR3 spells CSVGSGTGSYGYTF. Written as DNA, the CDR3 is TGCAGCGTTGGATCCGGGACAGGGAGCTATGGCTACACCTTC.

This clone was seen a few times. The rearrangement uses TRBV6-1 and TRBJ1-3; no clear D. Germline assignment: CDR1 MNHNS and CDR2 SASEGT. V lost 3 bases to trimming and J lost 0 bases, with 12 bases between them. The CDR3 has 16 residues. The chain's CDR3 is CASSDHPGFSGNTIYF. In DNA form, the CDR3 reads TGTGCCAGCAGTGATCATCCAGGCTTCTCTGGAAACACCATATATTTT.

Regarding this clone: Other DNA sequences of this sample code for an identical CDR3. The chain links TRBV9 to TRBJ2-7; D remains unclear. Per germline, CDR1 SGDLS and CDR2 YYNGEE. The CDR3 is 15 residues long. Trimming left V 0 bases short and J 0 bases short, with 10 bases between. The CDR3 nucleotides are TGTGCCAGCAGCGTAGGATGGTCTAGCTCCTACGAGCAGTACTTC. Residues: CASSVGWSSSYEQYF.

This sequence joins TRBV2 and TRBJ2-3, with no clear D. The V end was cut by 5 bases, the J end by 2 bases, with 5 bases between. The CDR3 covers 12 residues. Germline V lookup: CDR1 SNHLY, CDR2 FYNNEI. CDR3 sequence reads: CASSLTTDTQYF. In nucleotides, the CDR3 is TGTGCCAGCAGTTTAACCACAGATACGCAGTATTTT.

This clone has only one observation. The chain joins TRBV19 to TRBJ1-3; D gene uncertain. Trimming pared 7 bases from V and 4 bases from J, leaving 14 bases between. CDR3 length: 14 residues. Germline lookup yields CDR1 LNHDA and CDR2 SQIVND (reference sequence). CDR3 amino acids: CASKDTRAGNTIYF. The DNA for the CDR3 is TGTGCCAGTAAAGATACAAGGGCCGGAAACACCATATATTTT.

About this clone itself: Other DNA sequences of this sample code for an identical CDR3. The CDR3 DNA is TGCGCCAGCAGCCAAGGGGCCTATGGCTACACCTTC. This sequence encodes CASSQGAYGYTF. This chain uses TRBV4-3 with TRBJ1-2; D unclear. V lost 1 base to trimming and J lost 4 bases, with 4 bases between them. The CDR3 is 12 amino acids. Germline-derived CDR1 and CDR2 are LGHNA and YSLEER.

The chain joins TRBV27 to TRBJ2-7; D is uncertain. Trimming removed 2 bases at V and 3 bases at J, with 8 bases between. CDR1 is MNHEY, CDR2 SMNVEV, per germline (reference sequence). CDR3 length: 13 residues. The CDR3 spells CASSLDWGYEQYF. For the CDR3, the DNA is TGTGCCAGCAGTTTAGACTGGGGCTACGAGCAGTACTTC.

The chain employs TRBV30 and TRBJ2-7, with TRBD1 as a possible D gene (5 bases). Trimming removed 1 base at V and 3 bases at J, with 16 bases between. The CDR3 totals 15 residues. Germline V gives CDR1 GTSNPN, CDR2 SVGIG (reference sequence). CDR3 in amino acids: CAWSGQSLTIYEQYF. The CDR3 nucleotides are TGTGCCTGGAGTGGACAGTCCCTAACTATCTACGAGCAGTACTTC.